These T cell receptor beta chains were read from a single sample in a study of blood T cell repertoires in COVID-19. Clones were sequenced by immunoSEQ multiplex PCR, and TCRdb holds only the in-frame ones, with some missing. The sample records about 210,000 clones, roughly 86% being singletons. Sequencing input: peripheral blood. Receptor source: a woman in her 50s with active or convalescent COVID-19. The CDR3 runs from the conserved cysteine through the conserved F or W. A D gene is named only where the DNA matches it firmly. For some rows the clone size is stated as once, few or many, or as a class when expanded; others skip it.

V	D	size	J	DNA	CDR3
TRBV7-9	TRBD2	NA	TRBJ2-4	TGTGCCAGCAGCTTAAGGTCTAGCGGTGCTATATTGCCCAAAAACATTCAGTACTTC	CASSLRSSGAILPKNIQYF
TRBV5-6	NA	NA	TRBJ1-1	TGTGCCAGCTATCGGTATGACACTGAAGCTTTCTTT	CASYRYDTEAFF
TRBV2	TRBD1	NA	TRBJ1-2	TGTGCCAGCAGTGACAGGGGGGTCACCCAGAAGGTTGGCTACACCTTC	CASSDRGVTQKVGYTF
TRBV6-5	TRBD1	NA	TRBJ1-1	TGTGCCACCTTATACAGGGGAACTGAAGCTTTCTTT	CATLYRGTEAFF
TRBV7-9	NA	NA	TRBJ2-5	TGTGCCAGCAGCCCCAGGATCCTAGGGGCGGAGACCCAGTACTTC	CASSPRILGAETQYF
TRBV23-1	NA	NA	TRBJ2-5	TGCGCCAGCAGTCCATCCGAAGCTTTACAAGAGACCCAGTACTTC	CASSPSEALQETQYF
TRBV6-5	NA	NA	TRBJ1-1	TGTGCCAGCCTTCGCGGGGACCTGAACACTGAAGCTTTCTTT	CASLRGDLNTEAFF
TRBV3-1/TRBV3-2	TRBD1	NA	TRBJ1-2	TGTGCCAGCAGCCGGGGACAGGCTTTATGGTATGGCTACACCTTC	CASSRGQALWYGYTF
TRBV5-1	TRBD2	NA	TRBJ2-1	TGCGCCAGCAGCTTCCTAGCGGGGGAGACCAATGAGCAGTTCTTC	CASSFLAGETNEQFF
TRBV7-8	NA	NA	TRBJ1-1	TGTGCCAGCAGTCTCGGGACATCGCAGGGTGCTGAAGCTTTCTTT	CASSLGTSQGAEAFF
TRBV11-2	TRBD2	few	TRBJ2-1	TGTGCCAGCAGGAAATCTAGCGGATCCTACAATGAGCAGTTCTTC	CASRKSSGSYNEQFF
TRBV27	NA	NA	TRBJ1-5	TGTGCCAGCAGTTTAGTTGCAGGGGAGGGTCAGCCCCAGCATTTT	CASSLVAGEGQPQHF
TRBV5-6	TRBD2	NA	TRBJ2-5	TGTGCCAGCAGCCCGGTCCTAGCGGGGGCCATCACCGAGACCCAGTACTTC	CASSPVLAGAITETQYF
TRBV5-1	TRBD1	NA	TRBJ1-2	TGCGCCAGCAGCACCGACAGGGATCTTCAGGGCTACACCTTC	CASSTDRDLQGYTF
TRBV7-2	TRBD1	NA	TRBJ1-1	TGTGCCAGCAGCTCCCGGGGGACAGGGGTCACTGAAGCTTTCTTT	CASSSRGTGVTEAFF
TRBV12-5	NA	NA	TRBJ2-5	TGTGCTAGTGGTTTGGCGGAAGAGACCCAGTACTTC	CASGLAEETQYF
TRBV6-5	NA	NA	TRBJ1-6	TGTGCCAGCAGGCGGGGATGGGAGGATAATTCACCCCTCCACTTT	CASRRGWEDNSPLHF
TRBV28	TRBD2	NA	TRBJ2-7	TGTGCCACCCCTCCTGCTAGCGGGAGTCATCACGAGCAGTACTTC	CATPPASGSHHEQYF
TRBV6-5	TRBD2	once	TRBJ2-7	TGTGCCAGCAGTCGACGAAGTGGGGGGGGCTACGAGCAGTACTTC	CASSRRSGGGYEQYF
TRBV30	NA	NA	TRBJ1-2	TGTGCCTGGGGCGAGGGTGGCTACACCTTC	CAWGEGGYTF
TRBV14	NA	NA	TRBJ1-3	TGTGCCAGCAGCCGGACTTCTGGAAACACCATATATTTT	CASSRTSGNTIYF
TRBV29-1	TRBD1	NA	TRBJ1-3	TGCAGCGTGCGGACAGGGAGTTCCGGAAACACCATATATTTT	CSVRTGSSGNTIYF